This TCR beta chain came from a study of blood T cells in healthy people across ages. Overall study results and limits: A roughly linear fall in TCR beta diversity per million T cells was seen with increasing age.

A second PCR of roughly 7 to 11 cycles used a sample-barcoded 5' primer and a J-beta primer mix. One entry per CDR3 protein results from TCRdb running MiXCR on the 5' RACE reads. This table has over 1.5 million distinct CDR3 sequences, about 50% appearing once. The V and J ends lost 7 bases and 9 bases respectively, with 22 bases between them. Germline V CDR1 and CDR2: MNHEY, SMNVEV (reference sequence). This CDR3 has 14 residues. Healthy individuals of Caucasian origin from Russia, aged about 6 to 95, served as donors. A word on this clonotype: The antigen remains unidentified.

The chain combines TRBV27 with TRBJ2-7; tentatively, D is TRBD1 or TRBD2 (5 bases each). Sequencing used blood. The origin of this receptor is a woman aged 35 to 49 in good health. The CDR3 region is CASISFVGDLLQYF. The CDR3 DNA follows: TGTGCCAGCATCTCTTTCGTGGGGGATCTTTTGCAGTACTTC.